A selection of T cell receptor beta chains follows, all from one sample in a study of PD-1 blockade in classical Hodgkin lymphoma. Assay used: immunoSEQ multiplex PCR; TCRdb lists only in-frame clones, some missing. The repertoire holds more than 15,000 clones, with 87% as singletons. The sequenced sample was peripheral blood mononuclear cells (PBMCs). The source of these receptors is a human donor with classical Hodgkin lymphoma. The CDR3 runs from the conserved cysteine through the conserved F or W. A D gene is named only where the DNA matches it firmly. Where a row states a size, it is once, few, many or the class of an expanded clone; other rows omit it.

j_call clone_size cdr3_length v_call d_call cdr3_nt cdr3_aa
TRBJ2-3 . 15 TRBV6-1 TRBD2 TGTGCCAGCAGGGGACTAGCGAACAGGCCAGATACGCAGTATTTT CASRGLANRPDTQYF
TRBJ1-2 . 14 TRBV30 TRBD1 TGTGCCTGCCAGACAGGGGGCGTGGGCTATGGCTACACCTTC CACQTGGVGYGYTF
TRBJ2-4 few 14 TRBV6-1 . TGTGCCAGCAGGGTGGAGTGGTCCTCCAACATTCAGTACTTC CASRVEWSSNIQYF
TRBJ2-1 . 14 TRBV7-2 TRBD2 TGTGCCAGCGCCGGGACTAGCGTCTACAATGAGCAGTTCTTC CASAGTSVYNEQFF
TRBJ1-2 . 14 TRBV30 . TGTGCCTGGAGTGGGAAGGCGGCGGGGGATGGCTACACCTTC CAWSGKAAGDGYTF
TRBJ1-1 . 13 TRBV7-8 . TGTGCCAGCAGCTCACAGGGTGGCACTGAAGCTTTCTTT CASSSQGGTEAFF
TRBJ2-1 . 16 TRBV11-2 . TGTGCCAGCAGCTTAGGGGCAGCAAGCTCCTACAATGAGCAGTTCTTC CASSLGAASSYNEQFF
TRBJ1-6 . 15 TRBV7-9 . TGTGCCAGCAGCTCCCGGGACGCATCTAATTCACCCCTCCACTTT CASSSRDASNSPLHF
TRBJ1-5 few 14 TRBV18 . TGTGCCAGCTCACCAAGGGGAATTAATCAGCCCCAGCATTTT CASSPRGINQPQHF
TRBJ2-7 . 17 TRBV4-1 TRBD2 TGCGCCAGCAGCCAAGATCTCTGGACTAGGGCCTCCTACGAGCAGTACTTC CASSQDLWTRASYEQYF
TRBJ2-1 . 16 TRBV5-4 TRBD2 TGTGCCAGCAGCCCGCCGGGACTAGCGGCCTACAATGAGCAGTTCTTC CASSPPGLAAYNEQFF
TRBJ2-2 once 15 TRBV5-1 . TGCGCCAGCAGCTTGGTCGGGACTAACACCGGGGAGCTGTTTTTT CASSLVGTNTGELFF
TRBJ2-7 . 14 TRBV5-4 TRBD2 TGTGCCAGCAGCTTGGCTAGCGGGAGGGACGAGCAGTACTTC CASSLASGRDEQYF
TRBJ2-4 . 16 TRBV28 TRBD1 TGTGCCAGCAGTTTAGGGGGACAGCTCTCCCGTCACATTCAGTACTTC CASSLGGQLSRHIQYF
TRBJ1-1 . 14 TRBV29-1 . TGCAGCGTCGGAACCGGGACCTTGAACACTGAAGCTTTCTTT CSVGTGTLNTEAFF
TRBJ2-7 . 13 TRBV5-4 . TGTGCCAGCAGCTTGGGCCCCCCCCGCGAGCAGTACTTC CASSLGPPREQYF
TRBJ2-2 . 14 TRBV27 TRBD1 TGTGCCAGCAGTTACAGGGGGGACACCGGGGAGCTGTTTTTT CASSYRGDTGELFF
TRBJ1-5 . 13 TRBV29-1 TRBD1 TGCAGCGTCACACAGGGGAACGGTCAGCCCCAGCATTTT CSVTQGNGQPQHF
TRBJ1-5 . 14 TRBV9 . TGTGCCAGCAGCGTAGGTGACGGCCTAGGGCCCCAGCATTTT CASSVGDGLGPQHF
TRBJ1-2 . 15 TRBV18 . TGTGCCAGCTCACCAGGGGGCGGAGCCAACTATGGCTACACCTTC CASSPGGGANYGYTF
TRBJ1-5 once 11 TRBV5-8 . TGTGCCAGCAGCTTGGGAAGGCCCCAGCATTTT CASSLGRPQHF
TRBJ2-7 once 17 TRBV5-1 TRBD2 TGCGCCAGCAGCCCGGTGGGACTAGCGGTAACTACCTACGAGCAGTACTTC CASSPVGLAVTTYEQYF
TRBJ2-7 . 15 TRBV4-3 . TGCGCCAGCAGCCAAGATCAACCAACCGGGGACGAGCAGTACTTC CASSQDQPTGDEQYF
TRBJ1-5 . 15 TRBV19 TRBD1 TGTGCCAGTACCACGACAGGGATGAACAATCAGCCCCAGCATTTT CASTTTGMNNQPQHF
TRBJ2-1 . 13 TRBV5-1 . TGCGCCAGCAGCTTGGTTGGGGGTTCAAGGCAGTTCTTC CASSLVGGSRQFF
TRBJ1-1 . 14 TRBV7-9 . TGTGCCAGCAGCGCACAGGGAAGGACCACTGAAGCTTTCTTT CASSAQGRTTEAFF
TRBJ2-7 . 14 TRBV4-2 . TGTGCCAGCAGCCAACCCGACAGCCGGAGAGAGCAGTACTTC CASSQPDSRREQYF
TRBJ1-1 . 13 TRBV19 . TGTGCCAGTAGAGAAGGGTCATGGACTGAAGCTTTCTTT CASREGSWTEAFF
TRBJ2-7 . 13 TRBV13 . TGTGCCAGCAGCTTCGGGAACTCCTACGAGCAGTACTTC CASSFGNSYEQYF
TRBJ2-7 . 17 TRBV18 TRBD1 TGTGCCAGCTCATTTACTACCGGGACAGGGGATTCCTACGAGCAGTACTTC CASSFTTGTGDSYEQYF
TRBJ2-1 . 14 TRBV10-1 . TGCGCCAGCAAAACGGGAGTGCCTAACAATGAGCAGTTCTTC CASKTGVPNNEQFF
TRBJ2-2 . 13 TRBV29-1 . TGCAGCGTTGTGAAGGGCAGCACCGGGGAGCTGTTTTTT CSVVKGSTGELFF
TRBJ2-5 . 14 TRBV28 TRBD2 TGTGCCAGCAGTTTGCGAGCGGGGAGAGAGACCCAGTACTTC CASSLRAGRETQYF
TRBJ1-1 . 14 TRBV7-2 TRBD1 TGTGCCAGCAGCCCCGACAGGGGTAGAACTGAAGCTTTCTTT CASSPDRGRTEAFF
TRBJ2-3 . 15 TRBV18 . TGTGCCAGCTCACAGAACAGCGGACAAACAGATACGCAGTATTTT CASSQNSGQTDTQYF
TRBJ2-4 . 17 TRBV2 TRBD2 TGTGCCAGCAGTGAAGAGAACGCCCTAGCGGGAAGGAGCATTCAGTACTTC CASSEENALAGRSIQYF
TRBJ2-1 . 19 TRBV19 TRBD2 TGTGCCAGTAGTATCGGGACTAGCGGGAGGATAACCGTCCACAATGAGCAGTTCTTC CASSIGTSGRITVHNEQFF
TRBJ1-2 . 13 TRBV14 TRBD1 TGTGCCAGCAGCCTGGGACAGGGGTACGGCTACACCTTC CASSLGQGYGYTF
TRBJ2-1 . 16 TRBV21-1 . TGTGCCAGCAGCAAAGTGGGCACTAGCGGGGGCAATGAGCAGTTCTTC CASSKVGTSGGNEQFF
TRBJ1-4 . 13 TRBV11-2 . TGTGCCAGCAGCCCCGACAGAAATGAAAAACTGTTTTTT CASSPDRNEKLFF
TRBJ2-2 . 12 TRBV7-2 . TGTGCCAGCAGCTCCAATCCCGGGGAGCTGTTTTTT CASSSNPGELFF
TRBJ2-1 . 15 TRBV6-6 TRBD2 TGTGCCAGCAGTTCCCCGCAGCGGGAGATGAATGAGCAGTTCTTC CASSSPQREMNEQFF
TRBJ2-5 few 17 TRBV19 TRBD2 TGTGCCAGTAGTATAAGGATGGGAGGGGTTTACTCCGAGACCCAGTACTTC CASSIRMGGVYSETQYF
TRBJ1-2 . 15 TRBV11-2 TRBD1 TGTGCCAGCAGCCAGGGACAGAAAGGAAACTATGGCTACACCTTC CASSQGQKGNYGYTF
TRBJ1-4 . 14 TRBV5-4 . TGTGCCAGCAGTAAGCCGGGAGATCATGAAAAACTGTTTTTT CASSKPGDHEKLFF
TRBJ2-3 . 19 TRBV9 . TGTGCCAGCAGCGTTTTCGGGACGGATACTTTCTCTAGCACAGATACGCAGTATTTT CASSVFGTDTFSSTDTQYF
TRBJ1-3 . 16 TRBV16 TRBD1 TGTGCCAGCAGCCCACGGGACAGGGGGCCTGGAAACACCATATATTTT CASSPRDRGPGNTIYF
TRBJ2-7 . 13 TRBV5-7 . TGTGCCAGCAGTGGACAGAACCTCTACGAGCAGTACTTC CASSGQNLYEQYF
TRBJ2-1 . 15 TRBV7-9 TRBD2 TGTGCCAGCAGCTTAAGCGGGGGGCGCGAGGCGAAGCGAGTCTTC CASSLSGGREAKRVF
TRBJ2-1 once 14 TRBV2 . TGTGCCAGCAGTGTAGGGCAGGATCACAATGAGCAGTTCTTC CASSVGQDHNEQFF